This entry lists 16 T cell receptor beta chains sequenced from one sample in a study of T cell repertoires in cytomegalovirus infection. These receptors' targets are unknown. TCRdb reprocessed the reads with MiXCR, giving one entry per CDR3 protein. The table includes about 51,000 distinct CDR3 sequences, around 20% detected once. Here the sequenced sample was CD8+ T cells from cultured PBMCs, taken from culture after CMV antigen stimulation. The receptors come from a human donor in good health (CMV status not recorded). Some clones in this sample may be carry-over from other donors' samples.

The V gene is TRBV7-6, the J gene TRBJ2-2; 8 bases match TRBD2. Germline values: CDR1 SGHVS, CDR2 FNYEAQ. J was trimmed by 4 bases and V by 2 bases; bases with no gene match: 3. This CDR3 comprises 15 residues. This CDR3 reads CASSLSAGATGELFF. CDR3 coding DNA: TGTGCCAGCAGCTTATCAGCGGGAGCCACCGGGGAGCTGTTTTTT.

Only a few counts were recorded for this clonotype. The chain links TRBV7-2 to TRBJ1-5; D gene unclear. Germline loops: CDR1 SGHTA, CDR2 FQGNSA. The CDR3 runs 15 residues. V was trimmed by 1 base and J by 5 bases, leaving 12 bases between them. The CDR3 sequence: CASSLVLGTYQPQHF. CDR3 in DNA: TGTGCCAGCAGCTTAGTTTTGGGAACCTATCAGCCCCAGCATTTT.

This clonotype has only a few counts. The V and J genes are TRBV7-9 and TRBJ2-1; TRBD2 aligns across 12 bases. CDR1 is SEHNR, CDR2 FQNEAQ, per germline (reference sequence). The CDR3 has 18 residues. V lost 4 bases, J lost 0 bases, and 7 bases stayed unmatched. CDR3: CASSSPTSGGRSYNEQFF. DNA of the CDR3: TGTGCCAGCAGCTCCCCGACTAGCGGGGGCCGCTCCTACAATGAGCAGTTCTTC.

The chain has TRBV7-8 and TRBJ2-1, with 8 bases lining up with TRBD1. V trimming: 4 bases; J trimming: 5 bases; junction bases outside the gene matches: 16. This CDR3 comprises 18 residues. Germline CDR1 reads SGHVS; CDR2 reads FQNEAQ. CDR3 DNA sequence: TGTGCCAGCAGCTCCTTGGACTCAGGGGGCTTCATGCACAATGAGCAGTTCTTC. It codes for CASSSLDSGGFMHNEQFF.

This sequence joins TRBV7-9 and TRBJ2-7; either TRBD1 or TRBD2 may fit D (6 bases each). The CDR3 consists of 15 residues. V lost 3 bases to trimming and J lost 1 base, with 13 bases between them. Germline assignment: CDR1 SEHNR and CDR2 FQNEAQ (reference sequence). The CDR3 DNA reads as TGTGCCAGCAGCTTGGGGGCGGGGAATTCCTACGAGCAGTACTTC. Translation gives CASSLGAGNSYEQYF. Drawing the rest from reference TRBV7-9 and TRBJ2-7, the complete variable domain is DTGVSQNPRHKITKRGQNVTFRCDPISEHNRLYWYRQTLGQGPEFLTYFQNEAQLEKSRLLSDRFSAERPKGSFSTLEIQRTEQGDSAMYLCASSLGAGNSYEQYFGPGTRLTVT.

The V and J genes are TRBV29-1 and TRBJ2-1; a weak D match, TRBD1 (6 bases). The CDR3 covers 14 residues. Germline CDR1 reads SQVTM; CDR2 reads ANQGSEA. The V gene lost 5 bases and the J gene lost 4 bases, with 15 bases spanning the gap. CDR3: CSVLTGGGYNEQFF. The CDR3, as DNA: TGCAGCGTTCTGACAGGAGGTGGTTACAATGAGCAGTTCTTC.

The genes are TRBV6-4 and TRBJ2-2; 13 positions agree with TRBD2. This CDR3 is built from 17 residues. The V and J ends lost 6 bases and 3 bases, in that order; junction bases with no gene match: 7. CDR1 is MRHNA, CDR2 SNTAGT, per germline. For the CDR3, the DNA is TGTGCCAGCAGATGGACTAGCGGGAGAGTAGACACCGGGGAGCTGTTTTTT. Its translation: CASRWTSGRVDTGELFF.

The chain recombines TRBV7-2 with TRBJ2-1, with 10 nucleotides matching TRBD2. This CDR3 is built from 15 residues. Trimming took 5 bases from V and 4 from J; bases not matched to a gene: 5. The germline gives CDR1 SGHTA, CDR2 FQGNSA. The CDR3 loop is CASSAGLAAYNEQFF. The DNA for the CDR3 is TGTGCCAGCAGCGCCGGACTAGCGGCTTACAATGAGCAGTTCTTC.

The CDR3 DNA reads as TGTGCCAGCACCGCTGACAGGGACTATGGCTACACCTTC. Protein: CASTADRDYGYTF. This chain connects TRBV6-6 to TRBJ1-2, with 7 positions matching TRBD1. Trimming at V came to 7 bases and at J to 3 bases, leaving 5 bases not matched to a gene. The germline V gene has CDR1 MNHNY and CDR2 SVGAGI (reference sequence). This CDR3 has 13 amino acids.

This rearrangement joins TRBV14 to TRBJ2-1; 12 nucleotides line up with TRBD2. Germline V gene sequence: CDR1 SGHDN, CDR2 FVKESK. The CDR3 loop spans 17 amino acids. V was clipped by 4 bases and J by 9 bases; unmatched bases: 13. CDR3 DNA sequence: TGTGCCAGCAGCCCGAGCGTCCGGACTAGCGGGATGAGTGAGCAGTTCTTC. Protein: CASSPSVRTSGMSEQFF.

This clonotype has a handful of counts. The chain has TRBV7-9 and TRBJ2-3; 13 bases are shared with TRBD2. The CDR3 loop spans 17 amino acids. Germline trimming cut 5 bases from V and 6 bases from J; bases unmatched to any gene: 11. Germline V gives CDR1 SEHNR, CDR2 FQNEAQ (reference sequence). The CDR3 DNA reads TGTGCCAGCAGCATGACTAGCGGGGGGCTCCTTGGGGATACGCAGTATTTT. Its protein product is CASSMTSGGLLGDTQYF.

The chain links TRBV4-2 to TRBJ2-1, with D perhaps TRBD1 or TRBD2 (6 bases each). V lost 0 bases and J 5 bases, leaving 14 bases between the germline ends. Germline-derived CDR1 and CDR2 are LGHNA and YNFKEQ. The length of the CDR3 is 16 residues. The CDR3 DNA is TGTGCCAGCAGCCAAGAGGGGGCGGGACCCAACAATGAGCAGTTCTTC. It yields the protein CASSQEGAGPNNEQFF.

The V and J genes are TRBV7-2 and TRBJ1-3, with D unclear. The CDR3 is made up of 14 amino acids. Looked up from germline, CDR1 is SGHTA and CDR2 is FQGNSA. V lost 3 bases and J lost 4, with 10 bases in between. CDR3 in DNA: TGTGCCAGCAGCTTTATAAGGACCGGAAACACCATATATTTT. Its translation is CASSFIRTGNTIYF.

Only a few counts were recorded for this clonotype. The chain carries TRBV10-3 and TRBJ2-7, with D perhaps TRBD2 (5 bases). The length of the CDR3 is 10 residues. In germline, CDR1 is ENHRY, CDR2 SYGVKD. V gave up 11 bases and J gave up 3 bases, with 8 bases separating them. CDR3 in DNA: TGTGCCGCCGGGAACTACGAGCAGTACTTC. Amino acid sequence: CAAGNYEQYF.

The chain combines TRBV28 with TRBJ1-5, with 7 bases fitting TRBD1. Germline V gene sequence: CDR1 MDHEN, CDR2 SYDVKM. The ends lost 8 bases at V and 0 bases at J; junction bases unmatched: 10. The CDR3 is 16 residues long. CDR3 nucleotides: TGTGCCAGCGCTCCGGGACAGACTAATAGCAATCAGCCCCAGCATTTT. Translation: CASAPGQTNSNQPQHF.

The rearrangement links TRBV19 to TRBJ1-2, with TRBD1 identical over 9 bases. The CDR3 is 15 residues long. Germline-derived CDR1 and CDR2 are LNHDA and SQIVND (reference sequence). The ends lost 5 bases at V and 8 bases at J; junction bases unmatched: 12. The CDR3 sequence: CASSPSGTGNGGYTF. CDR3 sequence (DNA): TGTGCCAGTAGTCCCTCCGGGACAGGGAATGGAGGCTACACCTTC.